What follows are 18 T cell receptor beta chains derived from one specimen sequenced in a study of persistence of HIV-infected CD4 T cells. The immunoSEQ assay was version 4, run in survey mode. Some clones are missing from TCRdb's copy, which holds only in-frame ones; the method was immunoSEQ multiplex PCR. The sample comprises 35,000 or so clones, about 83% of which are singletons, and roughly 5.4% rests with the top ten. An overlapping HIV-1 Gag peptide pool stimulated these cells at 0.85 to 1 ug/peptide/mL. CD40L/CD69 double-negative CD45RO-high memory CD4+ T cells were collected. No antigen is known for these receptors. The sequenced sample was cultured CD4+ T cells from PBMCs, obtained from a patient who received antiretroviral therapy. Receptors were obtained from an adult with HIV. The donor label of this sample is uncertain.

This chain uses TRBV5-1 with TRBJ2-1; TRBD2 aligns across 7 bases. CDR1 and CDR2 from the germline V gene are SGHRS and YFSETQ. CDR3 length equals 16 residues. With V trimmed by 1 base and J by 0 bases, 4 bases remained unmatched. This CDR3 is CASSLLGGSSYNEQFF. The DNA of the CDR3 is TGCGCCAGCAGCTTGTTGGGGGGGAGCTCCTACAATGAGCAGTTCTTC.

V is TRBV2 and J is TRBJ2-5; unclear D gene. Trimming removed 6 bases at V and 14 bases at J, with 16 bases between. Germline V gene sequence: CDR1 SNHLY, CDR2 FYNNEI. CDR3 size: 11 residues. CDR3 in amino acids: CASRAPALAYF. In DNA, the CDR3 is TGTGCCAGCAGGGCACCGGCCCTCGCATACTTC.

CDR3 bases: TGTGCCAGCAGCTCTCCCTCGACAGATAGCAATCAGCCCCAGCATTTT. Its protein is CASSSPSTDSNQPQHF. The chain links TRBV28 to TRBJ1-5; D is possibly TRBD1 (5 bases). The germline V and J ends were trimmed by 6 bases and 0 bases, with 15 bases remaining between them. The CDR3 consists of 16 residues. Germline V gene sequence: CDR1 MDHEN, CDR2 SYDVKM.

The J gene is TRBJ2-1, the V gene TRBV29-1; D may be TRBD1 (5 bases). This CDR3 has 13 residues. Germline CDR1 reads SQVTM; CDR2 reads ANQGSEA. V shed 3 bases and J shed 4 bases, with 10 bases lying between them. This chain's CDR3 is CSVDKGRYNEQFF. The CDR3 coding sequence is TGCAGCGTTGATAAGGGGCGTTACAATGAGCAGTTCTTC.

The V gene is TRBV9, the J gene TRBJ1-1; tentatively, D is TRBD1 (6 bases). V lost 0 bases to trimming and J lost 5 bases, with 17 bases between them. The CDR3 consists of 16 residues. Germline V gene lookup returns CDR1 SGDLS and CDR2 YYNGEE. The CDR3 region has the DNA TGTGCCAGCAGCGTAGGTCTGGGGGGGCGGCAAACTGAAGCTTTCTTT. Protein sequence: CASSVGLGGRQTEAFF.

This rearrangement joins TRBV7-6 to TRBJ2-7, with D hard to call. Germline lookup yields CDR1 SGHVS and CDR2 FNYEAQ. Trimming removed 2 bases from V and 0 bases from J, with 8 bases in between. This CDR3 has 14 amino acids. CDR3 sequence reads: CASSLWHNSYEQYF. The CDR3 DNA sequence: TGTGCCAGCAGCTTATGGCACAACTCCTACGAGCAGTACTTC.

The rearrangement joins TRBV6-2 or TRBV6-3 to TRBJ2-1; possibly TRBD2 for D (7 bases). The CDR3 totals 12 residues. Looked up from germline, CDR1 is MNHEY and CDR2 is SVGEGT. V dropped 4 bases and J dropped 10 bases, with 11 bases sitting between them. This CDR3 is CASSWGRGEQFF. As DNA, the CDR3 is TGTGCCAGCAGTTGGGGGCGGGGGGAGCAGTTCTTC.

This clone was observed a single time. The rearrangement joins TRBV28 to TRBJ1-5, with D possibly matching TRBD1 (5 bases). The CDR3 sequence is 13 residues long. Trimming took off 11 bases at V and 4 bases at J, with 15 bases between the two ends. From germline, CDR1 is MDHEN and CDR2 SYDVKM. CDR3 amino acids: CAGTKKGNQPQHF. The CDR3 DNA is TGTGCCGGGACTAAAAAGGGGAATCAGCCCCAGCATTTT.

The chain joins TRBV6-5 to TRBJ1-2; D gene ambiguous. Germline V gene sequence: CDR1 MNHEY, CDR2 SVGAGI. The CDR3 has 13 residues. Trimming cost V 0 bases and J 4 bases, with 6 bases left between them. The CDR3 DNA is TGTGCCAGCAGTTACTCGGGAGGCTATGGCTACACCTTC. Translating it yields CASSYSGGYGYTF.

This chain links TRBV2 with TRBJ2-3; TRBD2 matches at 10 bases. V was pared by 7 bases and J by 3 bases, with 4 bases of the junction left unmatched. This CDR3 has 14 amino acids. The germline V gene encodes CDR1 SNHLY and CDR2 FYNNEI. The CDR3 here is CASTLAGVTDTQYF. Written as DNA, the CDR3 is TGTGCCAGCACCCTAGCGGGGGTGACAGATACGCAGTATTTT.

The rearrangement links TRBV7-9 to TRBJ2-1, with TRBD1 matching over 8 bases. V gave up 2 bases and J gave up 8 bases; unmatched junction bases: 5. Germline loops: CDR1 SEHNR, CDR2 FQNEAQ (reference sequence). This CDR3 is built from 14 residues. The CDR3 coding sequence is TGTGCCAGCAGCTTATGGACAGGGTTTCATGAGCAGTTCTTC. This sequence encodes CASSLWTGFHEQFF.

The CDR3 spells CASSQTGGSGLYNEQFF. The CDR3, as DNA: TGTGCCAGCAGCCAAACGGGGGGCTCAGGCCTTTACAATGAGCAGTTCTTC. The chain combines TRBV13 with TRBJ2-1, with a possible D match to TRBD2 (7 bases). Trimming removed 5 bases at V and 4 bases at J, with 21 bases between. Germline V gene data show CDR1 as PRHDT and CDR2 as FYEKMQ (reference sequence). The CDR3 covers 17 residues.

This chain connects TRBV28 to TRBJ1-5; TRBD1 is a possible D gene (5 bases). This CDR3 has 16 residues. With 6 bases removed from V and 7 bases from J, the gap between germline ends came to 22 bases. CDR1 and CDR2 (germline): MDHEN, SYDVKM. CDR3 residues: CASSLRANGAGQPQHF. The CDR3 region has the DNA TGTGCCAGCAGCCTTCGCGCGAATGGGGCGGGCCAGCCCCAGCATTTT.

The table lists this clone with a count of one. The CDR3 DNA reads as TGTGCCAGCAGTTTGGGAGAGGGAGGAAAACTGTTTTTT. It codes for CASSLGEGGKLFF. The chain is built from TRBV27 and TRBJ1-4, with unresolved D. The ends were cut back, 3 bases at V and 10 bases at J, with 12 bases in the middle. Germline assignment: CDR1 MNHEY and CDR2 SMNVEV (reference sequence). This CDR3 comprises 13 residues.

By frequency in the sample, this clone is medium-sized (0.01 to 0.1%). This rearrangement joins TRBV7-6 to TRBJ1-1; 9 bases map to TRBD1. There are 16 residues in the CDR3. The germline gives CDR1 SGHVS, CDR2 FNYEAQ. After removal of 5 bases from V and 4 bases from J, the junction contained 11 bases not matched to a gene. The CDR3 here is CASSPGWGQGTTEAFF. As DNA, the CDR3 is TGTGCCAGCAGCCCGGGGTGGGGACAGGGTACCACTGAAGCTTTCTTT. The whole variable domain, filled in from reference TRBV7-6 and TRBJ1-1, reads GAGVSQSPRYKVTKRGQDVALRCDPISGHVSLYWYRQALGQGPEFLTYFNYEAQQDKSGLPNDRFSAERPEGSISTLTIQRTEQRDSAMYRCASSPGWGQGTTEAFFGQGTRLTVV.

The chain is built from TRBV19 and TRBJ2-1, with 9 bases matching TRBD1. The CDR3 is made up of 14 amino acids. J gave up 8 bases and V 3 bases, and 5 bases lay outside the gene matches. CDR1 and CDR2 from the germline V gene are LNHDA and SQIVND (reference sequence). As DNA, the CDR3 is TGTGCCAGTAGTATCCTGGGACAGGGAGATGAGCAGTTCTTC. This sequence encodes CASSILGQGDEQFF.

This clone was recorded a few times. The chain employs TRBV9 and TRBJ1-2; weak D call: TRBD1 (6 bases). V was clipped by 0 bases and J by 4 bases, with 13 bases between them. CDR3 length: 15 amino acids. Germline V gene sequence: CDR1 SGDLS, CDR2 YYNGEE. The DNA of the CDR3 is TGTGCCAGCAGCGTAGCGACAGGAGGACTCTATGGCTACACCTTC. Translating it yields CASSVATGGLYGYTF.

The CDR3 spells CATNRQGFADTQYF. Written as DNA, the CDR3 is TGTGCCACCAACCGACAGGGCTTCGCCGATACGCAGTATTTT. The chain recombines TRBV9 with TRBJ2-3; TRBD1 matches at 7 bases. Germline V gives CDR1 SGDLS, CDR2 YYNGEE. The V segment lost 9 bases and the J segment 6 bases; nucleotides outside the gene matches: 13. The CDR3 consists of 14 residues. Supplemented by reference TRBV9 and TRBJ2-3, the full variable domain reads DSGVTQTPKHLITATGQRVTLRCSPRSGDLSVYWYQQSLDQGLQFLIQYYNGEERAKGNILERFSAQQFPDLHSELNLSSLELGDSALYFCATNRQGFADTQYFGPGTRLTVL.